This T cell receptor beta chain was retrieved from a study of blood T cells in healthy people across ages. Study background: Template-switching capture recovered about one barcoded beta molecule per two T cells. The study's findings and limits: Compared with aged donors, long-lived donors showed fewer expanded clones, suggesting selection.

Germline assignment: CDR1 MNHNS and CDR2 SASEGT. Trimming cost V 8 bases and J 1 base, with 15 bases left between them. The CDR3 contains 15 residues. There are many counts of this clonotype. Its antigen is unidentified. Alongside a J-beta primer mix, a sample-barcoded 5' primer served in a second PCR lasting roughly 7 to 11 cycles. A minimum of 2.5 million CDR3-containing paired-end reads was obtained for each sample. TCRdb called the 5' RACE reads again in MiXCR, with one record for every CDR3 protein. This table holds some 1.5 million distinct CDR3 sequences, roughly 30% found once. Ranging in age from roughly 6 to 90, the donors were healthy Caucasian individuals from Russia.

What was sequenced was blood. This receptor was taken from a woman in her twenties or thirties in good health. The V call is TRBV6-1, the J call TRBJ2-1; the D gene is possibly TRBD2 (5 bases). CDR3 sequence reads: CASSSGAVSYNEQFF. CDR3 coding DNA: TGTGCCAGCTCCTCTGGAGCGGTTTCCTACAATGAGCAGTTCTTC.